The clone carrying this T cell receptor beta chain came up many times. What it binds is unknown. This record belongs to a study of neurological immune-mediated disorders. Findings of the study overall: Patients with HTLV-1-associated myelopathy had the highest level of TCR clonal expansion, whereas patients with multiple sclerosis had the lowest level, falling beneath the level found in healthy controls.

Volunteers attending a blood bank in Maryland, USA, served as healthy controls. The study built unsorted libraries from 2 million PBMCs kept at -80 C. Trimming removed 11 bases from V and 2 bases from J, with 22 bases in between. Germline V gene data show CDR1 as MNHNS and CDR2 as SASEGT. The CDR3 has 15 amino acids. 5'RACE employing 10-nucleotide random UMIs yielded the cDNA. TCRdb used MiXCR to reprocess the 5' RACE reads, holding one entry per CDR3 protein. This table holds 45,000 or so distinct CDR3 sequences, over 9.5% found once. The rearrangement links TRBV6-1 to TRBJ2-7, with D unclear. Source material: PBMCs. The TCR comes from a female donor in good health. The CDR3 DNA reads as TGTGCCGCGAGCCCTCTCGGAGCCAACACCTACGAGCAGTACTTC. This gives the protein CAASPLGANTYEQYF.